These 5 T cell receptor beta chains were sequenced from one sample in a study of CD8 T cells in ankylosing spondylitis. Via MiXCR, TCRdb re-called the 5' RACE reads, giving one row per CDR3 protein. The sample consists of nearly 350,000 distinct CDR3 sequences, over 12% of them appearing once. Material: blood, either unsorted or a sorted T cell fraction (not recorded which). All receptors derive from a male donor with ankylosing spondylitis or in good health (not recorded which).

The CDR3 DNA is TGTGCCACTTTACAGTTTCCAGATTCACCCCTCCACTTT. Residues: CATLQFPDSPLHF. The chain couples TRBV2 to TRBJ1-6; D is ambiguous. Looked up from germline, CDR1 is SNHLY and CDR2 is FYNNEI. This CDR3 region has 13 residues. V was cut by 10 bases and J by 8 bases, with 15 bases left in between.

The V gene is TRBV7-2, the J gene TRBJ2-7; D may correspond to TRBD1 or TRBD2 (5 bases each). The germline gives CDR1 SGHTA, CDR2 FQGNSA. V was trimmed by 0 bases and J by 2 bases, leaving 17 bases between them. This CDR3 is built from 17 residues. CDR3 in amino acids: CASSLAAGALNPYEQYF. The DNA for the CDR3 is TGTGCCAGCAGCTTAGCGGCCGGGGCATTGAACCCCTACGAGCAGTACTTC.

This clonotype was picked up a small number of times. For the CDR3, the DNA is TGTGCCAGCAACGAAAACAGGAACACTGAAGCTTTCTTT. It translates to CASNENRNTEAFF. The chain links TRBV6-1 to TRBJ1-1; D unclear. The CDR3 is 13 residues long. Germline values: CDR1 MNHNS, CDR2 SASEGT. V was cut by 7 bases and J by 1 base, with 10 bases left in between.

There are a few counts of this clonotype. V gene TRBV6-5 combines with J gene TRBJ2-2, with a possible D match to TRBD2 (6 bases). Germline V lookup: CDR1 MNHEY, CDR2 SVGAGI. V shed 0 bases and J shed 0 bases, with 17 bases lying between them. There are 19 residues in the CDR3. The chain's CDR3 is CASSYSRFSGFANTGELFF. The CDR3 DNA sequence: TGTGCCAGCAGTTACTCGAGGTTCAGCGGGTTCGCGAACACCGGGGAGCTGTTTTTT.

This clonotype came up many times. This sequence joins TRBV9 and TRBJ2-2; 7 bases align to TRBD2. The V segment lost 3 bases and the J segment 5 bases; nucleotides outside the gene matches: 16. This CDR3 has 18 residues. Germline V gene data show CDR1 as SGDLS and CDR2 as YYNGEE. The chain's CDR3 is CASSERAPSGEGTGELFF. In nucleotides, the CDR3 is TGTGCCAGCAGCGAACGAGCCCCTAGCGGAGAAGGGACCGGGGAGCTGTTTTTT.